This T cell receptor (beta chain) was identified in a study of early T cells in non-severe SARS-CoV-2 infection. On the study more broadly: The study sequenced bulk RNA from unsorted whole blood, with chains unpaired. Study-wide results and caveats: Matching against VDJdb likely underestimated virus-specific expansions, favoring anti-spike CD8.

The CDR3 length is 16 residues. Trimming removed 1 base at V and 2 bases at J, with 15 bases between. Germline assignment: CDR1 SGHAT and CDR2 FQNNGV. Individual cDNA molecules received unique molecular identifiers during library preparation. TCRdb passed the 5' RACE reads through MiXCR, listing each CDR3 protein once. The table lists about 43,000 distinct CDR3 sequences, approximately 11% of them singletons. Note on this clonotype: Its antigen remains unidentified.

The receptor was isolated from an adult who was a healthcare worker with PCR-confirmed SARS-CoV-2 infection or an uninfected control (not recorded which). Input material: whole blood. The chain uses TRBV11-2 and TRBJ2-7; perhaps TRBD1 as D (5 bases). CDR3 loop: CASSLGGSDTTYEQYF. The CDR3 DNA follows: TGTGCCAGCAGCTTAGGGGGCTCCGACACAACCTACGAGCAGTACTTC. Drawing the rest from reference TRBV11-2 and TRBJ2-7, the complete variable domain is EAGVAQSPRYKIIEKRQSVAFWCNPISGHATLYWYQQILGQGPKLLIQFQNNGVVDDSQLPKDRFSAERLKGVDSTLKIQPAKLEDSAVYLCASSLGGSDTTYEQYFGPGTRLTVT.